The 12 T cell receptor beta chains below all came from one sample that was sequenced in a study of circulating and synovial CD4+ cells in juvenile arthritis. Profiled with immunoSEQ multiplex PCR; TCRdb holds only in-frame clones, not every one. Among over 30,000 clones, around 96% were seen once, and the ten largest hold around 0.17%. What was sequenced was CD4+ T cells from blood. The receptors stem from a human donor with juvenile idiopathic arthritis.

The rearrangement joins TRBV18 to TRBJ2-7; TRBD2 matches 7 bases. Germline CDR1 and CDR2: KGHSH and LQKENI. This CDR3 has 13 residues. Germline trimming cut 6 bases from V and 2 bases from J; bases unmatched to any gene: 4. CDR3 sequence (DNA): TGTGCCAGCTCGAGGGAGGGAACCTACGAGCAGTACTTC. Its protein product is CASSREGTYEQYF.

The chain's CDR3 is CASRVRGSGELFF. CDR3 in DNA: TGTGCCAGCAGAGTCAGGGGATCCGGGGAGCTGTTTTTT. The V call is TRBV28, the J call TRBJ2-2; a possible D gene is TRBD1 (6 bases). The V gene lost 6 bases and the J gene lost 6 bases, with 11 bases spanning the gap. In germline, CDR1 is MDHEN, CDR2 SYDVKM. CDR3 length: 13 amino acids.

This clone is a singleton in its sample. The chain combines TRBV7-2 with TRBJ2-1; possibly TRBD2 for D (6 bases). The CDR3 covers 15 residues. From germline, CDR1 is SGHTA and CDR2 FQGNSA. Between the trimmed V and J ends, which lost 5 bases and 2 bases, there was a span of 13 bases. The CDR3 is CASSGPTSTYNEQFF. The CDR3, as DNA: TGTGCCAGCAGCGGTCCGACTAGTACCTACAATGAGCAGTTCTTC. The full variable domain, with the rest looked up from reference TRBV7-2 and TRBJ2-1, is GAGVSQSPSNKVTEKGKDVELRCDPISGHTALYWYRQSLGQGLEFLIYFQGNSAPDKSGLPSDRFSAERTGGSVSTLTIQRTQQEDSAVYLCASSGPTSTYNEQFFGPGTRLTVL.

The rearrangement links TRBV28 to TRBJ1-2, with 8 bases matching TRBD1. Germline assignment: CDR1 MDHEN and CDR2 SYDVKM. V shed 4 bases and J 1 base; nucleotides not matched to a gene: 8. CDR3 length: 16 amino acids. CDR3 loop: CASSYGTGAINYGYTF. CDR3 sequence (DNA): TGTGCCAGCAGTTACGGGACAGGCGCAATTAACTATGGCTACACCTTC.

This sequence joins TRBV28 and TRBJ1-2; TRBD1 agrees at 9 bases. CDR1 and CDR2 from the germline V gene are MDHEN and SYDVKM. The V segment lost 10 bases and the J segment 8 bases; nucleotides outside the gene matches: 17. The CDR3 contains 15 residues. The CDR3 bases are TGTGCCATACCGACGTCGCGGACAGGGGCATCGGGCTACACCTTC. This codes for CAIPTSRTGASGYTF.

The V and J genes are TRBV4-3 and TRBJ2-6; D might be TRBD2 (6 bases). This CDR3 contains 16 residues. Germline V CDR1 and CDR2: LGHNA, YSLEER. Between the trimmed V and J ends, which lost 2 bases and 1 base, there was a span of 9 bases. CDR3 amino acids: CASSQTAGSGANVLTF. The CDR3 bases are TGCGCCAGCAGCCAAACCGCGGGGTCTGGGGCCAACGTCCTGACTTTC.

This sequence joins TRBV15 and TRBJ2-7; TRBD1 matches at 7 bases. The CDR3 consists of 15 residues. Per the germline V gene, CDR1 is LNHNV and CDR2 is YYDKDF (reference sequence). V lost 1 base, J lost 0 bases, and 3 bases stayed unmatched. DNA of the CDR3: TGTGCCACCAGCAGAGGAGGGACAGCCTCCTACGAGCAGTACTTC. This translates into CATSRGGTASYEQYF.

The chain joins TRBV28 to TRBJ2-2, with TRBD2 identical over 7 bases. The CDR3 length is 15 residues. V lost 5 bases, J lost 0 bases, and 3 bases stayed unmatched. Germline CDR1 is MDHEN and CDR2 is SYDVKM. CDR3 bases: TGTGCCAGCAGTCGCGGACTAGCGAACACCGGGGAGCTGTTTTTT. Protein sequence: CASSRGLANTGELFF. Full variable domain (rest looked up from reference TRBV28 and TRBJ2-2): DVKVTQSSRYLVKRTGEKVFLECVQDMDHENMFWYRQDPGLGLRLIYFSYDVKMKEKGDIPEGYSVSREKKERFSLILESASTNQTSMYLCASSRGLANTGELFFGEGSRLTVL.

The rearrangement uses TRBV9 and TRBJ2-2; D possibly corresponds to TRBD2 (5 bases). There are 15 residues in the CDR3. Trimming removed 0 bases at V and 7 bases at J, with 13 bases between. The germline V gene has CDR1 SGDLS and CDR2 YYNGEE. The CDR3 protein is CASSVVEGRSGELFF. In DNA, the CDR3 is TGTGCCAGCAGCGTAGTAGAGGGCCGGAGCGGGGAGCTGTTTTTT.

The V and J genes are TRBV16 and TRBJ2-4; weak D call: TRBD2 (6 bases). Germline V gives CDR1 KGHSY, CDR2 FQNENV. With 0 bases removed from V and 7 bases from J, the gap between germline ends came to 13 bases. The CDR3 sequence is 15 residues long. CDR3 nucleotides: TGTGCCAGCAGCCAATCAATTGGAACTAGCAACATTCAGTACTTC. Its protein is CASSQSIGTSNIQYF.

The V gene is TRBV28, the J gene TRBJ2-7; a weak D match, TRBD1 (5 bases). The V end lost 2 bases, the J end lost 0 bases, and 14 bases lay between the germline ends. Germline-derived CDR1 and CDR2 are MDHEN and SYDVKM. This CDR3 is 16 amino acids long. This CDR3 is CASSLGAGSSSYEQYF. In DNA, the CDR3 is TGTGCCAGCAGTTTAGGGGCAGGTAGTAGCTCCTACGAGCAGTACTTC.

The chain links TRBV18 to TRBJ2-1; D call uncertain. This CDR3 spans 10 amino acids. The V end was cut by 9 bases, the J end by 9 bases, with 9 bases between. Germline assignment: CDR1 KGHSH and CDR2 LQKENI. CDR3 nucleotide sequence: TGTGCCAGAGAGAGTGGTGAGCAGTTCTTC. This encodes CARESGEQFF.